The 23 T cell receptor beta chains below all came from one sample that was sequenced in a study of response to subunit inactivated influenza vaccine. One entry per CDR3 protein, called by TCRdb with MiXCR from the RT-PCR reads. The sample holds about 520,000 distinct CDR3 sequences, less than 30% seen once. Sequencing used CD4+ T cells sorted from PBMCs, obtained more than 4 days after vaccination. These receptors were obtained from a man aged 50-59 years who received an inactivated influenza vaccine.

J is TRBJ2-7 and V is TRBV5-8; D gene unclear. The CDR3 contains 15 residues. V dropped 0 bases and J dropped 4 bases, with 14 bases sitting between them. Germline CDR1 reads SGHTS; CDR2 reads YDEGEE. The DNA of the CDR3 is TGTGCCAGCAGCTTGGTGCCCAGCAATCGATACGAGCAGTACTTC. As protein: CASSLVPSNRYEQYF.

This chain connects TRBV20-1 to TRBJ1-5; D gene uncertain. The CDR3 spans 14 residues. Germline CDR1 reads DFQATT; CDR2 reads SNEGSKA (reference sequence). V lost 3 bases and J 0 bases, leaving 9 bases between the germline ends. CDR3 bases: TGCAGTGCTAGGAACGTTTATAGCAATCAGCCCCAGCATTTT. Translated, it gives CSARNVYSNQPQHF.

In this sample, this clonotype turned up a few times. The V and J genes are TRBV5-1 and TRBJ2-3; D is undetermined. The CDR3 is 13 amino acids. Looked up from germline, CDR1 is SGHRS and CDR2 is YFSETQ. Trimming took 4 bases from V and 3 from J, leaving 9 bases between them. The chain's CDR3 is CASSPELTDTQYF. The CDR3 nucleotides are TGCGCCAGCAGCCCGGAACTGACAGATACGCAGTATTTT.

This clonotype has only a few counts. The chain links TRBV10-3 to TRBJ2-5; D remains ambiguous. Germline V gives CDR1 ENHRY, CDR2 SYGVKD. The CDR3 extends over 11 amino acids. V lost 8 bases and J lost 2, with 6 bases in between. The CDR3 region has the DNA TGTGCCATCGGCCCTCAAGAGACCCAGTACTTC. Translated: CAIGPQETQYF.

In its sample, this clonotype was seen a few times. The chain recombines TRBV11-2 with TRBJ2-1; TRBD2 agrees at 9 bases. Germline values: CDR1 SGHAT, CDR2 FQNNGV. The junction had 3 bases not matched to a gene; V was cut back by 1 base and J by 5 bases. The CDR3 extends over 15 amino acids. CDR3 amino acids: CASSLASGTNNEQFF. In DNA form, the CDR3 reads TGTGCCAGCAGCTTAGCTAGCGGGACCAACAATGAGCAGTTCTTC.

Only a few counts were recorded for this clonotype. The genes are TRBV6-1 and TRBJ2-7; D remains unclear. The CDR3 has 13 amino acids. Looked up from germline, CDR1 is MNHNS and CDR2 is SASEGT. The germline V and J ends were trimmed by 3 bases and 5 bases, with 11 bases remaining between them. The CDR3 sequence is CASSDRAYDEQYF. CDR3 coding DNA: TGTGCCAGCAGTGACCGGGCCTACGACGAGCAGTACTTC.

This chain uses TRBV20-1 with TRBJ2-7; D is unresolved. The CDR3 has 13 residues. Germline V gene sequence: CDR1 DFQATT, CDR2 SNEGSKA (reference sequence). Deletions cut 3 bases from V and 6 bases from J, with 15 bases between. The CDR3 reads CSASLRTGAEQYF. Written as DNA, the CDR3 is TGCAGTGCTAGTCTCCGGACCGGCGCCGAGCAGTACTTC.

This clonotype was detected a few times. The CDR3 reads CASSQDLYNEQFF. The DNA of the CDR3 is TGTGCCAGCAGCCAAGACCTTTACAATGAGCAGTTCTTC. The V call is TRBV4-2, the J call TRBJ2-1; no clear D. The CDR3 has 13 amino acids. Trimming stripped 0 bases from V and 4 bases from J, with 4 bases between. CDR1 is LGHNA, CDR2 YNFKEQ, per germline.

This chain joins TRBV19 and TRBJ2-1, with 11 nucleotides matching TRBD2. V lost 0 bases to trimming and J lost 11 bases; unmatched junction nucleotides: 3. CDR3 length equals 14 residues. The V gene's germline CDR1 is LNHDA and CDR2 SQIVND (reference sequence). CDR3 sequence: CASSIDGTSGKQFF. CDR3 bases: TGTGCCAGTAGTATAGACGGGACTAGCGGTAAGCAGTTCTTC.

The rearrangement joins TRBV6-5 to TRBJ2-3; D uncertain. The CDR3 is made up of 14 amino acids. Germline assignment: CDR1 MNHEY and CDR2 SVGAGI. Deletions cut 0 bases from V and 4 bases from J, with 8 bases between. CDR3 protein: CASSYSSAPDTQYF. The DNA of the CDR3 is TGTGCCAGCAGTTACTCATCTGCACCAGATACGCAGTATTTT.

The chain is built from TRBV12-3 or TRBV12-4 and TRBJ1-1; D call uncertain. This CDR3 contains 13 residues. The ends were cut back, 5 bases at V and 0 bases at J, with 7 bases in the middle. The CDR3 spells CASSSRVNTEAFF. The CDR3 DNA is TGTGCCAGCAGTAGCCGGGTGAACACTGAAGCTTTCTTT.

CDR3 DNA sequence: TGTGCCAGCAGGCCGGGACAGGGGGCATATACGCAGTATTTT. It specifies CASRPGQGAYTQYF. The chain is built from TRBV12-3 or TRBV12-4 and TRBJ2-3, with 12 positions matching TRBD1. Trimming cost V 6 bases and J 7 bases; bases outside gene matches: 5. This CDR3 is built from 14 residues.

The rearrangement links TRBV12-3 or TRBV12-4 to TRBJ1-4; no definite D call. CDR3 length: 13 residues. V was pared by 7 bases and J by 4 bases, with 10 bases between. CDR3 in DNA: TGTGCCAGCATGGATGACATTAATGAAAAACTGTTTTTT. Translation: CASMDDINEKLFF.

This clonotype was seen a few times. J is TRBJ2-3 and V is TRBV7-2, with 13 bases lining up with TRBD2. There are 15 residues in the CDR3. V shed 5 bases, J shed 14 bases, and the junction held 13 bases outside the gene matches. Germline CDR1 is SGHTA and CDR2 is FQGNSA. CDR3 DNA sequence: TGTGCCAGCAGCCGGACTAGCGGGAGCCCGCAATCCCCGTATTTT. Amino acid sequence: CASSRTSGSPQSPYF. Based on the CDR3 plus reference TRBV7-2 and TRBJ2-3, the full variable domain is GAGVSQSPSNKVTEKGKDVELRCDPISGHTALYWYRQSLGQGLEFLIYFQGNSAPDKSGLPSDRFSAERTGGSVSTLTIQRTQQEDSAVYLCASSRTSGSPQSPYFGPGTRLTVL.

This clonotype occurred many times. The V and J genes are TRBV7-2 and TRBJ1-6; D call uncertain. The length of the CDR3 is 13 residues. Deletions cut 0 bases from V and 8 bases from J, with 5 bases between. Germline lookup yields CDR1 SGHTA and CDR2 FQGNSA. The CDR3 reads CASSLARYSPLHF. CDR3 nucleotides: TGTGCCAGCAGCTTAGCGCGGTATTCACCCCTCCACTTT.

This clonotype was counted a few times. The rearrangement joins TRBV5-1 to TRBJ2-2; D not resolved. Germline lookup yields CDR1 SGHRS and CDR2 YFSETQ. V was clipped by 0 bases and J by 3 bases, with 9 bases between them. The CDR3 spans 15 residues. Here the CDR3 reads CASSLAGRDTGELFF. The CDR3 DNA reads as TGCGCCAGCAGCTTGGCGGGCCGTGACACCGGGGAGCTGTTTTTT. Drawing the rest from reference TRBV5-1 and TRBJ2-2, the complete variable domain is KAGVTQTPRYLIKTRGQQVTLSCSPISGHRSVSWYQQTPGQGLQFLFEYFSETQRNKGNFPGRFSGRQFSNSRSEMNVSTLELGDSALYLCASSLAGRDTGELFFGEGSRLTVL.

J is TRBJ2-1 and V is TRBV12-3 or TRBV12-4; D may correspond to TRBD1 or TRBD2 (5 bases each). This CDR3 contains 13 residues. Trimming took off 6 bases at V and 7 bases at J, with 13 bases between the two ends. The DNA of the CDR3 is TGTGCCAGCAGCCTGGGGGAGAGGAATGAGCAGTTCTTC. This translates into CASSLGERNEQFF.

The J gene is TRBJ1-4, the V gene TRBV9; D gene ambiguous. The CDR3 sequence is 13 residues long. V was trimmed by 0 bases and J by 7 bases, leaving 7 bases between them. Germline V lookup: CDR1 SGDLS, CDR2 YYNGEE. The CDR3 DNA sequence: TGTGCCAGCAGCGTAGACGGAGGTGAAAAACTGTTTTTT. Its protein is CASSVDGGEKLFF. The variable domain in full, with the rest retrieved from reference TRBV9 and TRBJ1-4, is DSGVTQTPKHLITATGQRVTLRCSPRSGDLSVYWYQQSLDQGLQFLIQYYNGEERAKGNILERFSAQQFPDLHSELNLSSLELGDSALYFCASSVDGGEKLFFGSGTQLSVL.

The CDR3: CASSLNDLETQYF. The CDR3 DNA is TGCGCCAGCAGCTTAAACGATCTTGAGACCCAGTACTTC. The genes are TRBV5-1 and TRBJ2-5; the D is unclear. V was cut by 2 bases and J by 5 bases, with 10 bases left in between. The CDR3 length is 13 residues. Germline V gives CDR1 SGHRS, CDR2 YFSETQ.

The genes are TRBV12-3 or TRBV12-4 and TRBJ1-3, with 7 bases fitting TRBD1. V lost 3 bases, J lost 0 bases, and 8 bases stayed unmatched. CDR3 length equals 17 residues. Here the CDR3 DNA reads TGTGCCAGCAGTTTGGGGGACAGAGTGTTCTCTGGAAACACCATATATTTT. This encodes CASSLGDRVFSGNTIYF.

The genes are TRBV6-4 and TRBJ2-7, with D tentatively TRBD1 (6 bases). The V gene lost 4 bases and the J gene lost 0 bases, with 7 bases spanning the gap. The CDR3 has 13 amino acids. In germline, CDR1 is MRHNA, CDR2 SNTAGT. CDR3 sequence reads: CASSVDSSYEQYF. Written as DNA, the CDR3 is TGTGCCAGCAGTGTGGACAGCTCCTACGAGCAGTACTTC.

This rearrangement joins TRBV5-1 to TRBJ2-3; 7 bases agree with TRBD1. V dropped 0 bases and J dropped 6; count of bases not matched to a gene: 4. The CDR3 totals 14 residues. Germline V gene sequence: CDR1 SGHRS, CDR2 YFSETQ. Here the CDR3 reads CASSLVRTGDTQYF. The CDR3 bases are TGCGCCAGCAGCTTGGTTCGGACAGGCGATACGCAGTATTTT.

The gene calls are TRBV5-1 and TRBJ2-7, with TRBD2 as a possible D gene (5 bases). CDR1 is SGHRS and CDR2 is YFSETQ in the germline V gene. Deletions cut 0 bases from V and 0 bases from J, with 10 bases between. The CDR3 contains 15 residues. CDR3 residues: CASSLAEAVSYEQYF. CDR3 in DNA: TGCGCCAGCAGCTTGGCCGAAGCGGTCTCCTACGAGCAGTACTTC. The full variable domain, completed using reference TRBV5-1 and TRBJ2-7, is KAGVTQTPRYLIKTRGQQVTLSCSPISGHRSVSWYQQTPGQGLQFLFEYFSETQRNKGNFPGRFSGRQFSNSRSEMNVSTLELGDSALYLCASSLAEAVSYEQYFGPGTRLTVT.